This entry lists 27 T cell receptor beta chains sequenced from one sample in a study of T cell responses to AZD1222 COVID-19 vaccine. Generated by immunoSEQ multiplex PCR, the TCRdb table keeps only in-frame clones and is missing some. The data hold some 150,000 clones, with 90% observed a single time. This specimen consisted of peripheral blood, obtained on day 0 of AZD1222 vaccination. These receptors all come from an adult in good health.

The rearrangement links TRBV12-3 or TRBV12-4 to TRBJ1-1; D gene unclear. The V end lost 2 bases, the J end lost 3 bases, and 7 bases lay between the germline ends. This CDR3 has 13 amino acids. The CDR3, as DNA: TGTGCCAGCAGTTTACGGCGGGACACTGAAGCTTTCTTT. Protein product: CASSLRRDTEAFF.

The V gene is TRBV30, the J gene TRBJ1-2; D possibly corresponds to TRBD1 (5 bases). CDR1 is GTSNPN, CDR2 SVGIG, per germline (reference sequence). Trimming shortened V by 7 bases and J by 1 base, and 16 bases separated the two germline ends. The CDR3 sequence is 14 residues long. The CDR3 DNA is TGTGCCTCGTTCGGGGGGAAGGATAACTATGGCTACACCTTC. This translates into CASFGGKDNYGYTF.

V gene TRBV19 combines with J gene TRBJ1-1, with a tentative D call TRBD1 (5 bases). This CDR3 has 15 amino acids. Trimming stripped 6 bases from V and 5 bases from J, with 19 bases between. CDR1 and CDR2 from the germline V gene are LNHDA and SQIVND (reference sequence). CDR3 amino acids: CASSHRSGRGTEAFF. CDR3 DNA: TGTGCCAGTAGCCATCGGTCAGGGCGAGGGACTGAAGCTTTCTTT. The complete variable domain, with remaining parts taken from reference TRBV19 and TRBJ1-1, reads DGGITQSPKYLFRKEGQNVTLSCEQNLNHDAMYWYRQDPGQGLRLIYYSQIVNDFQKGDIAEGYSVSREKKESFPLTVTSAQKNPTAFYLCASSHRSGRGTEAFFGQGTRLTVV.

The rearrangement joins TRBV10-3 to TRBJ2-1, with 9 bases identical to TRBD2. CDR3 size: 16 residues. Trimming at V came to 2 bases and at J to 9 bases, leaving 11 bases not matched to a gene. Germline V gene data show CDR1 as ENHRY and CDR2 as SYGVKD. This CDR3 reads CAISEIAGEVGGEQFF. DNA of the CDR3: TGTGCCATCAGTGAGATAGCGGGGGAGGTCGGTGGTGAGCAGTTCTTC.

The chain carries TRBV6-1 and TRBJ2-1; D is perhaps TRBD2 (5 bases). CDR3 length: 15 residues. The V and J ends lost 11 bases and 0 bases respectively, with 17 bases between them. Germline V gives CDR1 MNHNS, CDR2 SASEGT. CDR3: CAATSGLGSYNEQFF. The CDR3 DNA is TGTGCCGCCACGAGCGGCTTAGGCTCCTACAATGAGCAGTTCTTC.

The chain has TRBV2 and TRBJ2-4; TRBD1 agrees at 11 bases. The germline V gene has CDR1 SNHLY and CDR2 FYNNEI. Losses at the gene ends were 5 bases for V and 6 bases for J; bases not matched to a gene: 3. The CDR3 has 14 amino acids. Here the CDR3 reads CASSPGQGVNIQYF. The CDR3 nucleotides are TGTGCCAGCAGTCCGGGACAGGGGGTAAACATTCAGTACTTC.

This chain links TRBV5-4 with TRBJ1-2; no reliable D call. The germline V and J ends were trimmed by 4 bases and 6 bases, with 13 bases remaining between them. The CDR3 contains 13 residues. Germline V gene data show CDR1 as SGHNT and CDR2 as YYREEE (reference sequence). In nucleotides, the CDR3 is TGTGCCAGCAGCCTTGACGGAGCCCATGGCTACACCTTC. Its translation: CASSLDGAHGYTF.

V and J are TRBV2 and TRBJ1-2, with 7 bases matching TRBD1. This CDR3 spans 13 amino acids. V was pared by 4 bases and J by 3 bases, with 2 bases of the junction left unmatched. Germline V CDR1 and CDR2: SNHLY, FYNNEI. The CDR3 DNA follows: TGTGCCAGCAGTGGGGGGACAGACTATGGCTACACCTTC. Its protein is CASSGGTDYGYTF.

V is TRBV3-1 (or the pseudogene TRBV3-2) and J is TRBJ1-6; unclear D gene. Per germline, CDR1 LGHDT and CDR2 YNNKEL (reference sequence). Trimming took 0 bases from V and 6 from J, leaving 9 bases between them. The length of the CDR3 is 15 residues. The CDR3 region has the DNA TGTGCCAGCAGCCAAGAGGCAATGACTAATTCACCCCTCCACTTT. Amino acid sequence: CASSQEAMTNSPLHF.

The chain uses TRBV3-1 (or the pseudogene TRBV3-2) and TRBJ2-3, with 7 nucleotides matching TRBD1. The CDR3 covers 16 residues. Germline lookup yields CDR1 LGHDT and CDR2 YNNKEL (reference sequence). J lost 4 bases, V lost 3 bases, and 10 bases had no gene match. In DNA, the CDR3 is TGTGCCAGCAGCCACCCACGAGACAGGGACCCAGATACGCAGTATTTT. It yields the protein CASSHPRDRDPDTQYF.

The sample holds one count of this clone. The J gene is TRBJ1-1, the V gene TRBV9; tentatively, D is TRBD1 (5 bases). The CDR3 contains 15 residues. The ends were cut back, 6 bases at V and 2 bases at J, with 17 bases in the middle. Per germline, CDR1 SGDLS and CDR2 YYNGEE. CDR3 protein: CASTMGGKGNTEAFF. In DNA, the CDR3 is TGTGCCAGCACCATGGGGGGTAAAGGAAACACTGAAGCTTTCTTT.

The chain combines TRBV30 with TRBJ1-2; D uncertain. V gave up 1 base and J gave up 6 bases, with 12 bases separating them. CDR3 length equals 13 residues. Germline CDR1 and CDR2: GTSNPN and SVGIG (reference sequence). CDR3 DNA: TGTGCCTGGAGTGAAGGAGACGTAGATGGCTACACCTTC. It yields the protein CAWSEGDVDGYTF.

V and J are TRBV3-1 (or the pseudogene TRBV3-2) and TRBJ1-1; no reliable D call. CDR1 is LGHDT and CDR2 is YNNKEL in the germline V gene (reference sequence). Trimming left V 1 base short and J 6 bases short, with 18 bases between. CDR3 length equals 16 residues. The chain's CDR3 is CASSQAIGEDYPEAFF. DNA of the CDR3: TGTGCCAGCAGCCAAGCTATCGGGGAGGACTACCCTGAAGCTTTCTTT.

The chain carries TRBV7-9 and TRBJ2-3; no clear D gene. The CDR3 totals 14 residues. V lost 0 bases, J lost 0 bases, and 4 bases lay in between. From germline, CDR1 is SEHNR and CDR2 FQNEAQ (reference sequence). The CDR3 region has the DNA TGTGCCAGCAGCTTAGCAGGGAGCACAGATACGCAGTATTTT. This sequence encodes CASSLAGSTDTQYF.

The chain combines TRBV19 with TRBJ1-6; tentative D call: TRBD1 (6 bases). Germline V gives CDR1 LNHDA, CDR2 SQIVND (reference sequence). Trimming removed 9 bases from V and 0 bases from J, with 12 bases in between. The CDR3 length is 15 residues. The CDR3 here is CASSLQGSYNSPLHF. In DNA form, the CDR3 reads TGTGCCAGCAGTCTACAGGGCTCCTATAATTCACCCCTCCACTTT.

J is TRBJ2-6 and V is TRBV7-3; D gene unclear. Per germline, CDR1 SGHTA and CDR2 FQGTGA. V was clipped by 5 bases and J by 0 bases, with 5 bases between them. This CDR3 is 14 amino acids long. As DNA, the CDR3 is TGTGCCAGCAGCCAGAGCTCTGGGGCCAACGTCCTGACTTTC. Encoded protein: CASSQSSGANVLTF.

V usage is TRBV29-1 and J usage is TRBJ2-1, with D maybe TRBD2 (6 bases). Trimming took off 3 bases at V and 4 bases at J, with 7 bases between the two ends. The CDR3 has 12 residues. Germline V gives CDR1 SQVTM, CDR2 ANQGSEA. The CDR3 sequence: CSVDREYNEQFF. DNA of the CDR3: TGCAGCGTTGACCGGGAGTACAATGAGCAGTTCTTC.

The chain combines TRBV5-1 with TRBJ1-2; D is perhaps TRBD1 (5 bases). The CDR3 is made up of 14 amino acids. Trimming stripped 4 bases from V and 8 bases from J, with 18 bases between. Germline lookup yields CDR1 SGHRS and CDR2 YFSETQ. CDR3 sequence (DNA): TGCGCCAGCAGCGGAGGGACCCCGGTCGAAGGCTACACCTTC. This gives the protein CASSGGTPVEGYTF.

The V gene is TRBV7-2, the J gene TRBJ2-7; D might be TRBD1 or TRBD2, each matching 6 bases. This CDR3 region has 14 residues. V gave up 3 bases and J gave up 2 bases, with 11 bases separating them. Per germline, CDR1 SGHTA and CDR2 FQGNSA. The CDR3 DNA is TGTGCCAGCAGCTTCCCAGGGGAGGCCTACGAGCAGTACTTC. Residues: CASSFPGEAYEQYF.

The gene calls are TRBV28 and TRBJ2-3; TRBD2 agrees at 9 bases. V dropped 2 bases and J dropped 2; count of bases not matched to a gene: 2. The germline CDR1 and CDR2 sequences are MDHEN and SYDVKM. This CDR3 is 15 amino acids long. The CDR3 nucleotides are TGTGCCAGCAGTTTAGCGGGAGGGCACACAGATACGCAGTATTTT. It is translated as CASSLAGGHTDTQYF.

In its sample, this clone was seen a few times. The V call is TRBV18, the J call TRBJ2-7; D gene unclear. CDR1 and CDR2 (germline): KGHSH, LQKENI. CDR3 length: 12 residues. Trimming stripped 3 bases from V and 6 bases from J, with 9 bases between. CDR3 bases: TGTGCCAGCTCACCCGCCACGGCCGAGCAGTACTTC. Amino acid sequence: CASSPATAEQYF.

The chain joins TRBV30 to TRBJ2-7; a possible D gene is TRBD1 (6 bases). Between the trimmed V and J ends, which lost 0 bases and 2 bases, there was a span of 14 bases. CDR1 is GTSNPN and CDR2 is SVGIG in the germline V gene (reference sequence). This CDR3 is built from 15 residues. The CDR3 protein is CAWSVPQQGPYEQYF. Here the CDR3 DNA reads TGTGCCTGGAGTGTACCCCAACAGGGTCCCTACGAGCAGTACTTC.

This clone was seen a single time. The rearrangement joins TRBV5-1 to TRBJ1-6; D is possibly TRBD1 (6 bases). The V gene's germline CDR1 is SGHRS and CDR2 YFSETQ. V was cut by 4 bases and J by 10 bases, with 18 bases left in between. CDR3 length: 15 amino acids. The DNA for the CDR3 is TGCGCCAGCAGCCTGGGTTTGGGGGGGCAATCACCCCTCCACTTT. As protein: CASSLGLGGQSPLHF.

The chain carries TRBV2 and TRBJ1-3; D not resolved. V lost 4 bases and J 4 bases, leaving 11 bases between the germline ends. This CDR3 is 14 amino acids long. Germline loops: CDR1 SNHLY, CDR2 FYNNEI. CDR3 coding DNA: TGTGCCAGCAGTGCCATCAGCGCCGGAAACACCATATATTTT. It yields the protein CASSAISAGNTIYF.

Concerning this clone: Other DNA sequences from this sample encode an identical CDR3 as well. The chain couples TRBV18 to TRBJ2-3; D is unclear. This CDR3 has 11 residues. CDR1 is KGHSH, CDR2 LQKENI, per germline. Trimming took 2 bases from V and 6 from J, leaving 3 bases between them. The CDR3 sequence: CASSPSDTQYF. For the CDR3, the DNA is TGTGCCAGCTCACCATCGGATACGCAGTATTTT.

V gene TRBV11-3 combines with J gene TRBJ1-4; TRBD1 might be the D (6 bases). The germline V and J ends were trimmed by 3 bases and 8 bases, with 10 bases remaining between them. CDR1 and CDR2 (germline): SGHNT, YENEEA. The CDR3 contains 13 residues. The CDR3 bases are TGTGCCAGCAGCTTGGATGGGGGCGAAAAACTGTTTTTT. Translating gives CASSLDGGEKLFF.

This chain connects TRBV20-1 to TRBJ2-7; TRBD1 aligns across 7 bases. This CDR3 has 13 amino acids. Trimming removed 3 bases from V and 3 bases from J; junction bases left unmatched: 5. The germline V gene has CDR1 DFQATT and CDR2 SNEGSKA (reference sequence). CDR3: CSASQGVDYEQYF. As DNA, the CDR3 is TGCAGTGCTAGTCAGGGGGTGGACTACGAGCAGTACTTC.